These T cell receptor beta chains were read from a single sample in a study of neurological immune-mediated disorders. TCRdb redid the calling of the 5' RACE reads with MiXCR, one entry per CDR3 protein. The table shows about 38,000 distinct CDR3 sequences, with roughly 5% occurring only once. The sample comprised CD4+ T cells from blood. The receptors stem from a man aged 18 to 29 in good health. Each CDR3 is given with its conserved first and last residue. Each record gives: clone size, D gene, V gene, CDR3 protein. D genes are given only for firm matches. Expanded clones get a size class; other rows say once, few or many, or leave the size out.

many | NA | TRBV6-1 | CASSLNPGRDQETQYF
many | NA | TRBV7-9 | CASSSPGDDHQETQYF
many | TRBD2 | TRBV7-2 | CASSLAGLAGETQYF
many | NA | TRBV7-2 | CASSLASNSPLHF
many | NA | TRBV5-1 | CASSSTRYTGELFF
many | TRBD1 | TRBV20-1 | CSARDTGGDEQYF
many | TRBD2 | TRBV9 | CASSVAGGGYEQYF
many | NA | TRBV18 | CASSPRDGYNEQFF
many | NA | TRBV20-1 | CSANPTRAGEQETQYF
many | NA | TRBV6-5 | CASSPDTRRGQYF
many | NA | TRBV12-3/TRBV12-4 | CASSFMQGNSPLHF
many | NA | TRBV18 | CASSPQVANEKLFF
many | TRBD1 | TRBV28 | CASTRSGQRNQPQHF
many | NA | TRBV5-1 | CASSLSGGSTDTQYF
many | NA | TRBV6-2/TRBV6-3 | CASSYGTLPFF
many | TRBD1 | TRBV5-1 | CASSVGTGGQPQHF
many | TRBD1 | TRBV20-1 | CSAKTGFEQYF
many | NA | TRBV4-1 | CASSLNDVSNQPQHF
many | NA | TRBV7-3 | CASSLNGGWETQYF
many | NA | TRBV15 | CATSKGGGGETQYF
many | NA | TRBV5-5 | CASSLVVYQETQYF
many | NA | TRBV7-2 | CASSPTAVNEKLFF
many | TRBD2 | TRBV4-2 | CASSQGTSGNNEQFF
many | NA | TRBV5-1 | CASSSTSNTEAFF
NA | NA | TRBV20-1 | CSAPLSGSNEQFF